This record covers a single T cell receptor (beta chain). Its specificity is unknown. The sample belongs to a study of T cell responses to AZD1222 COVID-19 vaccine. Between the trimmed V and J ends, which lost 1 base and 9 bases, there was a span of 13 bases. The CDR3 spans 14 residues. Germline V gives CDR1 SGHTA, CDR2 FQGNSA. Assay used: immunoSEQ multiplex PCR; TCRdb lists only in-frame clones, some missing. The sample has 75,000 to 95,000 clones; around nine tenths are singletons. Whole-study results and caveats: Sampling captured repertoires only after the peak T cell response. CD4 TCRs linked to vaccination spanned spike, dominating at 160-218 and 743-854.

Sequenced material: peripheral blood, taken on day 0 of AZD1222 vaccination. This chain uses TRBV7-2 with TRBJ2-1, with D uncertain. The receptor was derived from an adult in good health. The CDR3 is CASSLVLIKGEQFF. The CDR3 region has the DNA TGTGCCAGCAGCTTAGTCCTTATCAAGGGTGAGCAGTTCTTC.